This T cell receptor beta chain was documented in a study of control samples from healthy donors and cancer patients. Method: immunoSEQ multiplex PCR; TCRdb's copy keeps in-frame clones and lacks some. The sample holds 76,000 or so clones, roughly nine tenths seen once. This CDR3 has 16 amino acids. Germline CDR1 reads KGHSH; CDR2 reads LQKENI. The germline V and J ends were trimmed by 3 bases and 3 bases, with 14 bases remaining between them. The sequence came from a woman aged 45-65 years with colorectal cancer. Material for sequencing was PBMCs. V is TRBV18 and J is TRBJ2-2; D call uncertain. CDR3 amino acids: CASSPNSLRDTGELFF. Here the CDR3 DNA reads TGTGCCAGCTCACCGAACAGCCTACGGGACACCGGGGAGCTGTTTTTT.